This is a list of T cell receptor beta chains from one sample in a study of blood T cell repertoires in COVID-19. Assay: immunoSEQ multiplex PCR; the TCRdb copy retains only in-frame clones and omits some. The table has fewer than 200,000 clones, approximately 87% seen once. Sequenced material: peripheral blood. These receptors all stem from a woman aged 70 to 79 with COVID-19, enrolled during active disease. CDR3s include the opening cysteine and the closing phenylalanine or tryptophan. A D gene is named only where the DNA matches it firmly. Size values are once, few and many counts, or a class for expanded clones, and some rows have none.

CDR3nt: TGTGCCACCGTGGGACTAGCCGGGAGTCATGAGCAGTTCTTC
CDR3aa: CATVGLAGSHEQFF
abundance: -
j_gene: TRBJ2-1
d_gene: TRBD2
v_gene: TRBV7-9

CDR3nt: TGTGCCACCAGCAGAGGGGCCGGGACAGGGGACCACGAGCAGTACTTC
CDR3aa: CATSRGAGTGDHEQYF
abundance: few
j_gene: TRBJ2-7
d_gene: TRBD1
v_gene: TRBV15

CDR3nt: TGTGCCAGCAGTCCCAGGGTGGGGGGGATAGACTACGAGCAGTACTTC
CDR3aa: CASSPRVGGIDYEQYF
abundance: -
j_gene: TRBJ2-7
d_gene: TRBD2
v_gene: TRBV27

CDR3nt: TGCGCCAGCAGCTTGGGAGGTTCGCCGGGGGAGACCCAGTACTTC
CDR3aa: CASSLGGSPGETQYF
abundance: once
j_gene: TRBJ2-5
d_gene: -
v_gene: TRBV5-1

CDR3nt: TGTGCCAGCAGCTTATTGCTTCTCAGACATACCCACGAGCAGTACTTC
CDR3aa: CASSLLLLRHTHEQYF
abundance: -
j_gene: TRBJ2-7
d_gene: -
v_gene: TRBV7-8

CDR3nt: TGTGCCAGCAGTGCGGGACTGGTTCTGCCCCAGCATTTT
CDR3aa: CASSAGLVLPQHF
abundance: once
j_gene: TRBJ1-5
d_gene: -
v_gene: TRBV28

CDR3nt: TGTGCCAGCTCAACTCAAGAGACCCAGTACTTC
CDR3aa: CASSTQETQYF
abundance: -
j_gene: TRBJ2-5
d_gene: -
v_gene: TRBV2

CDR3nt: TGTGCCAGCAGTTACCCGGGGGTGGGCACAGATACGCAGTATTTT
CDR3aa: CASSYPGVGTDTQYF
abundance: -
j_gene: TRBJ2-3
d_gene: -
v_gene: TRBV6-6

CDR3nt: TGCAGCGTTGAGAGCACAGGGGAAGCGGTGCAGTACTTC
CDR3aa: CSVESTGEAVQYF
abundance: -
j_gene: TRBJ2-7
d_gene: TRBD1
v_gene: TRBV29-1

CDR3nt: TGCGCCAGCAGCCTTACTGTTAGGACAGGGGGCCGGTACTCGACGAACACTGAAGCTTTCTTT
CDR3aa: CASSLTVRTGGRYSTNTEAFF
abundance: -
j_gene: TRBJ1-1
d_gene: TRBD1
v_gene: TRBV5-1

CDR3nt: TGTGCCAGCAGTCGACGGGGGGGCAGGAGCTCCTATAATTCACCCCTCCACTTT
CDR3aa: CASSRRGGRSSYNSPLHF
abundance: -
j_gene: TRBJ1-6
d_gene: -
v_gene: TRBV6-6

CDR3nt: TGTGCCAGCAGTGAAACTTCCCGGCGGGACGAGCAGTACTTC
CDR3aa: CASSETSRRDEQYF
abundance: -
j_gene: TRBJ2-7
d_gene: -
v_gene: TRBV2

CDR3nt: TGTGCCAGCAGCCAAGGACAGGCCAGTATTAATGAGCAGTTCTTC
CDR3aa: CASSQGQASINEQFF
abundance: once
j_gene: TRBJ2-1
d_gene: -
v_gene: TRBV3-1/TRBV3-2

CDR3nt: TGTGCCAGCAGCCCGAGGTCAGGGGGCTGGGGTGAGCAGTTCTTC
CDR3aa: CASSPRSGGWGEQFF
abundance: -
j_gene: TRBJ2-1
d_gene: TRBD1
v_gene: TRBV7-9

CDR3nt: TGTGCCAGCAGTGAATGGGGCAGGCCCCCCACAGATACGCAGTATTTT
CDR3aa: CASSEWGRPPTDTQYF
abundance: once
j_gene: TRBJ2-3
d_gene: -
v_gene: TRBV2

CDR3nt: TGTGCCTCCAGGACTAGCGGGACGGATACGCAGTATTTT
CDR3aa: CASRTSGTDTQYF
abundance: -
j_gene: TRBJ2-3
d_gene: TRBD2
v_gene: TRBV30

CDR3nt: TGTGCCAGCAGCCCCAGAGGTGCGAGCTCCTACAATGAGCAGTTCTTC
CDR3aa: CASSPRGASSYNEQFF
abundance: few
j_gene: TRBJ2-1
d_gene: -
v_gene: TRBV7-9

CDR3nt: TGTGCCTGGAGTGTGACTAGCGGGACGTACGAGCAGTACTTC
CDR3aa: CAWSVTSGTYEQYF
abundance: -
j_gene: TRBJ2-7
d_gene: TRBD2
v_gene: TRBV30

CDR3nt: TGTGCCAGCAGCTTGTACGGGTTTGCATCCACCGGGGAGCTGTTTTTT
CDR3aa: CASSLYGFASTGELFF
abundance: -
j_gene: TRBJ2-2
d_gene: -
v_gene: TRBV5-6

CDR3nt: TGTGCCAGCAGCTTCGGACAGGCGGGGGAAAAACTGTTTTTT
CDR3aa: CASSFGQAGEKLFF
abundance: few
j_gene: TRBJ1-4
d_gene: TRBD1
v_gene: TRBV7-9

CDR3nt: TGTGCCATCAGCAGACAGGGGAACACCGGGGAGCTGTTTTTT
CDR3aa: CAISRQGNTGELFF
abundance: -
j_gene: TRBJ2-2
d_gene: TRBD1
v_gene: TRBV10-3

CDR3nt: TGTGCCATCAGTGATCTCCGACACTCCTACAATGAGCAGTTCTTC
CDR3aa: CAISDLRHSYNEQFF
abundance: once
j_gene: TRBJ2-1
d_gene: -
v_gene: TRBV10-3

CDR3nt: TGTGCCATCAGACAACTAGCGGACTCCTACGAGCAGTACTTC
CDR3aa: CAIRQLADSYEQYF
abundance: -
j_gene: TRBJ2-7
d_gene: TRBD2
v_gene: TRBV10-3

CDR3nt: TGTGCCAGCAGCCAAGATTCCGCAGGGTATGAAAAACTGTTTTTT
CDR3aa: CASSQDSAGYEKLFF
abundance: -
j_gene: TRBJ1-4
d_gene: -
v_gene: TRBV4-2

CDR3nt: TGTGCCAGCTCACCCTCCAGCTCTGGAAACACCATATATTTT
CDR3aa: CASSPSSSGNTIYF
abundance: -
j_gene: TRBJ1-3
d_gene: -
v_gene: TRBV18

CDR3nt: TGTGCCAGCAGTTACTCTCGGGGTTCTAGCACAGATACGCAGTATTTT
CDR3aa: CASSYSRGSSTDTQYF
abundance: -
j_gene: TRBJ2-3
d_gene: -
v_gene: TRBV6-2/TRBV6-3

CDR3nt: TGTGCCAGCAGCCCGCCCCGGGGTTCACCCCTCCACTTT
CDR3aa: CASSPPRGSPLHF
abundance: -
j_gene: TRBJ1-6
d_gene: -
v_gene: TRBV5-4